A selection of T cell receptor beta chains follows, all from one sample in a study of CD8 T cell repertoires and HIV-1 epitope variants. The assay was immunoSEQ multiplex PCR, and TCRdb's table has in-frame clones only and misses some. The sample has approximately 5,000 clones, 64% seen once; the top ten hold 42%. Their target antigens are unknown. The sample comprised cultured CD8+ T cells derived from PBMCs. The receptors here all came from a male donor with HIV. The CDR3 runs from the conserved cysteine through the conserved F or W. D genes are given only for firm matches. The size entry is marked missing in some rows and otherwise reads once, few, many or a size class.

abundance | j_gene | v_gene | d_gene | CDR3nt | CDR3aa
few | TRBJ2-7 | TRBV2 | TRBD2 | TGTGCCAGCCAGCACGGAGCGGGGCTTGGGGAGCAGTACTTC | CASQHGAGLGEQYF
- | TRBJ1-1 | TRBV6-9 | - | TGTGCCAGCAGTTACTCGGGAGCTTTGAACACTGAAGCTTTCTTT | CASSYSGALNTEAFF
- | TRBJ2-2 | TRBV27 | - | TGTGCCAGCAGTTTCTCCGGGGGCCTCGTAAACACCGGGGAGCTGTTTTTT | CASSFSGGLVNTGELFF
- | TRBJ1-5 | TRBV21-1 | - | TGTGCCAGCAGCAAACTCGGGGGACAGGGTGAGCCCCAGCATTTT | CASSKLGGQGEPQHF
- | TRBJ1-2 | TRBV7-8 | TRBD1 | TGTGCCAGCAGCTTAGGGGGTCCCGGGACAGCCAACTATGGCTACACCTTC | CASSLGGPGTANYGYTF
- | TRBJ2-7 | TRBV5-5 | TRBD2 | TGTGCCAGCAGCTTGGTGGCCAGCGGGGGGCTCTACGAGCAGTACTTC | CASSLVASGGLYEQYF
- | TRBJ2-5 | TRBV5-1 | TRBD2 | TGCGCCAGCAGTTTTTATAGCGGGAGAAGGGGAGAGACCCAGTACTTC | CASSFYSGRRGETQYF
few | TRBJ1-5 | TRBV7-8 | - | TGTGCCAGCAGCCAAAGGTGGGATCAGCCCCAGCATTTT | CASSQRWDQPQHF
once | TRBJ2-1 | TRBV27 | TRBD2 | TGTGCCAGCAGTTCTCCCCTAGCGGGACGCAATGAGCAGTTCTTC | CASSSPLAGRNEQFF
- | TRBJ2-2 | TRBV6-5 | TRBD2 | TGTGCCAGCAGGTTGGGGGGGACGGCCACCGGGGAGCTGTTTTTT | CASRLGGTATGELFF
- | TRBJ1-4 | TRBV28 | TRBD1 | TGTGCCAGCAGTGATCCGGGGACAGGGAAGGAAAAACTGTTTTTT | CASSDPGTGKEKLFF
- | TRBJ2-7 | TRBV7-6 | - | TGTGCTAGCAGCTCGACGACAGACTCCTACGAGCAGTACTTC | CASSSTTDSYEQYF
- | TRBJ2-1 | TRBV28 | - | TGTGCCAGCACTCTCGCGAAGGGGGGACAACCAATGGGGCAGTTCTTC | CASTLAKGGQPMGQFF
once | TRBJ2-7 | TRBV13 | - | TGTGCCAGCAGCTCCTCCGAGAGCTCCTACGAGCAGTACTTC | CASSSSESSYEQYF
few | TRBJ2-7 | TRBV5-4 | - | TGTGCCAGCAGCTTCCAGGGGGGATCCGAGCAGTACTTC | CASSFQGGSEQYF
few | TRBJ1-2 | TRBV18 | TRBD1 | TGTGCCAGCTCACCACCAAATAGACAGGGGACCGGCTATGGCTACACCTTC | CASSPPNRQGTGYGYTF
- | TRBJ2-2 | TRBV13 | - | TGTGCCAGCAGCTTAGCGGGAGATGGCACCGGGGAGCTGTTTTTT | CASSLAGDGTGELFF
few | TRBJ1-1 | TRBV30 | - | TGTGCCTGGAGCGGGGGAGCGGGGAACACTGAAGCTTTCTTT | CAWSGGAGNTEAFF
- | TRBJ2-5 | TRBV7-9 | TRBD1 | TGTGCCAGCAGCCCTGGGACAGGAGGTGGTCGGGAGACCCAGTACTTC | CASSPGTGGGRETQYF
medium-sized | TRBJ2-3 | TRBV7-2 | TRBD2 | TGTGCCAGCAGCTTGGGACTAGCGGGAGGGCCCACAGATACGCAGTATTTT | CASSLGLAGGPTDTQYF
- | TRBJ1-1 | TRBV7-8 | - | TGTGCCAGCAGCGTAAGGTGGGGAGTAGCTTTCTTT | CASSVRWGVAFF
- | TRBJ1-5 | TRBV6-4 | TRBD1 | TGTGCCAGCAGTCACGGGACAGGGGGCGATCAGCCCCAGCATTTT | CASSHGTGGDQPQHF
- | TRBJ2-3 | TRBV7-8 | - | TGTGCCAGCGTGGCCGGGGGCCAGGATACGCAGTATTTT | CASVAGGQDTQYF
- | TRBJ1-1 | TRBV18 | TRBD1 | TGTGCCAGCTCGAAACCAGGGGGCAGAAGCACTGAAGCTTTCTTT | CASSKPGGRSTEAFF
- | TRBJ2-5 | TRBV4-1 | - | TGCGCCAGCAGCCAAGATTTAGGGATGGAGACCCAGTACTTC | CASSQDLGMETQYF
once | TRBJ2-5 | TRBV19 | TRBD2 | TGTGCCAGTAGTCCCTCGACCCGGGGGGACACCCAGTACTTC | CASSPSTRGDTQYF
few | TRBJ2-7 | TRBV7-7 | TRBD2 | TGTGCTAGCAGCCCCCGCGAGTCACTAGCGGATTCCTACGAGCAGTACTTC | CASSPRESLADSYEQYF
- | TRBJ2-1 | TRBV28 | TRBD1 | TGTGCCAGCAGTTTGCTTGGGACAGCTTACAATGAGCAGTTCTTC | CASSLLGTAYNEQFF
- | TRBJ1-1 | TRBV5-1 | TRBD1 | TGCGCCAGCAGCTTAGAGGGACAGCTCTCCACTGAAGCTTTCTTT | CASSLEGQLSTEAFF
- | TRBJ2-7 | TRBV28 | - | TGTGCCAGCACTTCGGACCCCTCCTACGAGCAGTACTTC | CASTSDPSYEQYF
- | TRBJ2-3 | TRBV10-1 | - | TGCGCCAGCAGTGAGTCGGGGGGGCCGGGAGATACGCAGTATTTT | CASSESGGPGDTQYF
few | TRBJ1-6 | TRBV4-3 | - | TGCGCCAGCAGCCAAGATAGGACATTTCATAATTCACCCCTCCACTTT | CASSQDRTFHNSPLHF
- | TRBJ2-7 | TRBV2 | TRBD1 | TGTGCCAGCAGTGAAGGGCAGGGGGACTACGAGCAGTACTTC | CASSEGQGDYEQYF
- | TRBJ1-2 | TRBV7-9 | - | TGTGCCAGCAGCGACGGCCTCTATGGCTACACCTTC | CASSDGLYGYTF
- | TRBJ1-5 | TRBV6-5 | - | TGTGCCAGCGGGCCAGAGGCTACTGGGCCCCAGCATTTT | CASGPEATGPQHF
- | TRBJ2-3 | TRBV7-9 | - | TGTGCCAGCATTGCAGATACGCAGTATTTT | CASIADTQYF
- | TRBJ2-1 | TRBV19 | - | TGTGCCAGTAGTATTGTAGGAGCGGGCTCCTACAATGAGCAGTTCTTC | CASSIVGAGSYNEQFF
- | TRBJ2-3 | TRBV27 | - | TGTGCCAGCAGTTTATCAAACGGGGGCACAGATACGCAGTATTTT | CASSLSNGGTDTQYF
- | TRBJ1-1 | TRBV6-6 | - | TGTGCCAGCAGTTACTCGGAGAACACTGAAGCTTTCTTT | CASSYSENTEAFF
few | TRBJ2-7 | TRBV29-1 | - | TGCAGCGGAACCGAGCCAACCTCCTACGAGCAGTACTTC | CSGTEPTSYEQYF
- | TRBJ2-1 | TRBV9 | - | TGTGCCAGCAGCGTAGGACAGGAGTTCAATGAGCAGTTCTTC | CASSVGQEFNEQFF